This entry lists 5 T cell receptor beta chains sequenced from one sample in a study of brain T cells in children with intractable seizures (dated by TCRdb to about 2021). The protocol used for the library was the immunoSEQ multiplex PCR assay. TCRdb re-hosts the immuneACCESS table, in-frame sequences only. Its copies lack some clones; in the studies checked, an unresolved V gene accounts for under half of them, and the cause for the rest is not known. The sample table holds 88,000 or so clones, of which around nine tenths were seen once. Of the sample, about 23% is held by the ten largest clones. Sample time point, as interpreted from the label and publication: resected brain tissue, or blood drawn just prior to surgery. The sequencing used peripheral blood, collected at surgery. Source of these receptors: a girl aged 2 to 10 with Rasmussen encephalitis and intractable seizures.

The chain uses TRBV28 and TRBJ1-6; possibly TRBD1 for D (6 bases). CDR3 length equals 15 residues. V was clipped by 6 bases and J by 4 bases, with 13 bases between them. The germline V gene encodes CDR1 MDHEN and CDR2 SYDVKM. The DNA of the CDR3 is TGTGCCAGCAGGACCAGGGGTTTTTATAATTCACCCCTCCACTTT. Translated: CASRTRGFYNSPLHF.

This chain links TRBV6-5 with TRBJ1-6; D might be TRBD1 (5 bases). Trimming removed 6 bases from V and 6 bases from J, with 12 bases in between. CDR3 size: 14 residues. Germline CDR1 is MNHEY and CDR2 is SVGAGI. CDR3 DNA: TGTGCCAGCAGACAGGTTGGGATTAATTCACCCCTCCACTTT. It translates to CASRQVGINSPLHF.

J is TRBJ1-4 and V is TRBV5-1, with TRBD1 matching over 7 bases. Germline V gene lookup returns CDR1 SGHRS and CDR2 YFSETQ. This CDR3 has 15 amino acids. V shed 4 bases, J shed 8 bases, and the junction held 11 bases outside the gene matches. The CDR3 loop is CASSRTGTEGEKLFF. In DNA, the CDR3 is TGCGCCAGCAGCAGAACCGGGACAGAGGGGGAAAAACTGTTTTTT. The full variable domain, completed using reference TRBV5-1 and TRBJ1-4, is KAGVTQTPRYLIKTRGQQVTLSCSPISGHRSVSWYQQTPGQGLQFLFEYFSETQRNKGNFPGRFSGRQFSNSRSEMNVSTLELGDSALYLCASSRTGTEGEKLFFGSGTQLSVL.

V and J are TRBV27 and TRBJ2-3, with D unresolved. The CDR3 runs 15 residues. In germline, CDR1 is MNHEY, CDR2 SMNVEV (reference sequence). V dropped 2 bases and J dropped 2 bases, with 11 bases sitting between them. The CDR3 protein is CASSLSRQFTDTQYF. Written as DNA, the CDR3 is TGTGCCAGCAGTTTAAGCCGGCAGTTCACAGATACGCAGTATTTT.

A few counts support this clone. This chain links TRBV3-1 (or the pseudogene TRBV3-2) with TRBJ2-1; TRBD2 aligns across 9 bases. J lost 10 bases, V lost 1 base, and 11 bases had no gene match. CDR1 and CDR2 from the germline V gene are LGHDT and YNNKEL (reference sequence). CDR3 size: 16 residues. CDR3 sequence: CASSQGWPGLALEQFF. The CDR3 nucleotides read TGTGCCAGCAGCCAAGGTTGGCCGGGACTAGCCTTGGAGCAGTTCTTC.